This T cell receptor beta chain emerged from a study of T cell repertoires in cytomegalovirus infection. Overall study results and limits: The study found HLA-C-restricted CMV-specific TCR beta clonotypes dominating the ex vivo response.

For this clonotype: Its antigen is as yet unknown.

CDR3 length equals 15 residues. Germline V gene data show CDR1 as MNHNS and CDR2 as SASEGT. The V gene lost 10 bases and the J gene lost 1 base, with 19 bases spanning the gap. TCRdb re-derived calls from the reads in MiXCR, one entry per CDR3 protein. The sample has fewer than 550,000 distinct CDR3 sequences; approximately 15% are singletons. Sample: CD8+ T cells from PBMCs. This sequence joins TRBV6-1 and TRBJ2-5; D may correspond to TRBD1 or TRBD2 (5 bases each). The TCR originated in a human donor in good health (CMV status not recorded). Some clones in this sample may be carry-over from other donors' samples. The DNA of the CDR3 is TGTGCCACCATGGACGGGGCTCAGCCCCAAGAGACCCAGTACTTC. This translates into CATMDGAQPQETQYF.